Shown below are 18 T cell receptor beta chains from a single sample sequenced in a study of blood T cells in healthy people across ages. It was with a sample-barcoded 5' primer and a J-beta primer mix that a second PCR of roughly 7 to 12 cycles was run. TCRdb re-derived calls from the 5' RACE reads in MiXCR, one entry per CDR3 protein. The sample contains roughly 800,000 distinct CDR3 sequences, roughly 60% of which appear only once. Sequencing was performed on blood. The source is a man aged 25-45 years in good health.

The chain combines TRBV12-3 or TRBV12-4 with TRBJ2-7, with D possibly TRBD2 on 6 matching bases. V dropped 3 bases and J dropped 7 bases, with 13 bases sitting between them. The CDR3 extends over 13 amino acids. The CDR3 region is CASSFFSGAEQYF. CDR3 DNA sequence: TGTGCCAGCAGTTTCTTTAGCGGAGCTGAGCAGTACTTC.

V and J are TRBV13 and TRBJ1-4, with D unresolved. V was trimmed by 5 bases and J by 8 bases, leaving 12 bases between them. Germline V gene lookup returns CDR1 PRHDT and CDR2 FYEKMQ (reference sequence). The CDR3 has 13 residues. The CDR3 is CASSLGDGEKLFF. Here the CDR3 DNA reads TGTGCCAGCAGCCTGGGAGATGGAGAAAAACTGTTTTTT.

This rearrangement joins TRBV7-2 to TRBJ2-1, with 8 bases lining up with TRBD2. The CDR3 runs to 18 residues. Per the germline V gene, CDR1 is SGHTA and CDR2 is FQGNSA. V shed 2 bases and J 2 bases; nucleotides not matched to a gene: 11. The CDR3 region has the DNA TGTGCCAGCAGCTTAATGGCTAGCGGGCCCGGGGCCTACAATGAGCAGTTCTTC. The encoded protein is CASSLMASGPGAYNEQFF. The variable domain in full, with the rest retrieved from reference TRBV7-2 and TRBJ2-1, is GAGVSQSPSNKVTEKGKDVELRCDPISGHTALYWYRQSLGQGLEFLIYFQGNSAPDKSGLPSDRFSAERTGGSVSTLTIQRTQQEDSAVYLCASSLMASGPGAYNEQFFGPGTRLTVL.

The CDR3 here is CASSEAPGLVGDTQYF. CDR3 DNA: TGTGCCAGCAGTGAAGCTCCGGGTCTGGTCGGAGATACGCAGTATTTT. The chain is built from TRBV2 and TRBJ2-3, with D hard to call. This CDR3 spans 16 amino acids. The germline V and J ends were trimmed by 0 bases and 5 bases, with 15 bases remaining between them. Germline V gene lookup returns CDR1 SNHLY and CDR2 FYNNEI.

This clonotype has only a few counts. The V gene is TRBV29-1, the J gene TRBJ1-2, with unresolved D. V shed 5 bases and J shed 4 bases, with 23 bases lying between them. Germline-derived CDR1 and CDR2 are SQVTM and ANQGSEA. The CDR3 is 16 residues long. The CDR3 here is CSVRASDEMLGYGYTF. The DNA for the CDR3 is TGCAGCGTTCGGGCCTCGGACGAAATGTTGGGCTATGGCTACACCTTC.

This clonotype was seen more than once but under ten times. The CDR3 DNA reads TGTGCCAGCAGTGGATCAACTTGGCAGTACTTC. This gives the protein CASSGSTWQYF. This rearrangement joins TRBV6-2 or TRBV6-3 to TRBJ2-7, with D uncertain. Germline CDR1 MNHEY, CDR2 SVGEGT. The length of the CDR3 is 11 residues. Trimming removed 5 bases at V and 9 bases at J, with 11 bases between.

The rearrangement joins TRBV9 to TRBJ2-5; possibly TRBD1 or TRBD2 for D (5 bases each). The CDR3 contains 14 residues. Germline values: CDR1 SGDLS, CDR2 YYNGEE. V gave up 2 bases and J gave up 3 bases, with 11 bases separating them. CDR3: CASSVRGSEETQYF. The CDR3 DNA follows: TGTGCCAGCAGCGTCCGGGGCTCCGAAGAGACCCAGTACTTC.

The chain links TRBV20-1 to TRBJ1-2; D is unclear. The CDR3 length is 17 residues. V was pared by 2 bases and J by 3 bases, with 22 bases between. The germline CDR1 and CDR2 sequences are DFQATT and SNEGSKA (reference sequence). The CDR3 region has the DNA TGCAGTGCTAGAAATCCCCCTTCCGCCGCCGATTACTATGGCTACACCTTC. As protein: CSARNPPSAADYYGYTF.

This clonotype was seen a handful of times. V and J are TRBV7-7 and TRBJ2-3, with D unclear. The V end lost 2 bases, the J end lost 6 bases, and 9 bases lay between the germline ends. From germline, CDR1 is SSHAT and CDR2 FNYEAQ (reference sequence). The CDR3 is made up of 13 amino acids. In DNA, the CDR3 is TGTGCCAGCAGCTTAAGTAGTGGTGATACGCAGTATTTT. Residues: CASSLSSGDTQYF.

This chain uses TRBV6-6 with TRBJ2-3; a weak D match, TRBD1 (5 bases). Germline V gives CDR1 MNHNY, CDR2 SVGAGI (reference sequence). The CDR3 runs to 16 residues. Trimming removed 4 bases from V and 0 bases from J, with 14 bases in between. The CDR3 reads CASSSFLRTSTDTQYF. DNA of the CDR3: TGTGCCAGCAGTTCCTTCCTTCGGACAAGCACAGATACGCAGTATTTT.

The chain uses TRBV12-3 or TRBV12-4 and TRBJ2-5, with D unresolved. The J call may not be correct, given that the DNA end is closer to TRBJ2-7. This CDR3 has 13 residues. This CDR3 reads CASSFLAYDEQYF. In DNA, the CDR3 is TGTGCCAGCAGTTTTTTAGCCTACGACGAGCAGTACTTC.

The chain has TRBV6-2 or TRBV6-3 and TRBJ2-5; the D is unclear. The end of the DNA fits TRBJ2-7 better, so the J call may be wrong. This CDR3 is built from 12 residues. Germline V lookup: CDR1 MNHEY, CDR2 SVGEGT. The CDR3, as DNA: TGTGCCAGCAGAGCCTATTACGACGAGCAGTACTTC. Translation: CASRAYYDEQYF.

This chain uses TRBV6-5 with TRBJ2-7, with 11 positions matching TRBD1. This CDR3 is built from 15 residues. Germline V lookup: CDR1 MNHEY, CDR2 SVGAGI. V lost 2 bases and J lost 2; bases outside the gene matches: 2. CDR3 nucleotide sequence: TGTGCCAGCAGTTACGTGGGACAGGGGGCCTACGAGCAGTACTTC. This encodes CASSYVGQGAYEQYF.

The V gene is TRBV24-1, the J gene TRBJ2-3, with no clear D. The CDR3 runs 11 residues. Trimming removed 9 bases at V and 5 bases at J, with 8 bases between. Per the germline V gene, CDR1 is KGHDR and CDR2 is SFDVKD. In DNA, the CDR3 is TGTGCCACCTTGAGGAAAGATACGCAGTATTTT. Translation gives CATLRKDTQYF.

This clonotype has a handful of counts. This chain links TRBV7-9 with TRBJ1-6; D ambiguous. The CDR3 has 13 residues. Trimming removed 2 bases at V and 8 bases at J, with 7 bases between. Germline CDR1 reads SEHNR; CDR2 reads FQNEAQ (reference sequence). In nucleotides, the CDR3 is TGTGCCAGCAGCTTAAACGGGTATTCACCCCTCCACTTT. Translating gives CASSLNGYSPLHF.

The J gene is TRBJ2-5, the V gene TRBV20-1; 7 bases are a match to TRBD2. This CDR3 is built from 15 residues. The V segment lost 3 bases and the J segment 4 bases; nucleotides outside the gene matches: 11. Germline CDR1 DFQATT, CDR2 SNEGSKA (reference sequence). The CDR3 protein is CSARGGLAVRETQYF. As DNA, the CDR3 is TGCAGTGCTAGGGGCGGGCTAGCGGTTAGAGAGACCCAGTACTTC.

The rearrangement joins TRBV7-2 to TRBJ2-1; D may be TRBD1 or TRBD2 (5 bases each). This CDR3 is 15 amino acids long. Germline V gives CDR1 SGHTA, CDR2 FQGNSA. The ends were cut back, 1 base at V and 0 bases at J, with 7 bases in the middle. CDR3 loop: CASSLVGTSYNEQFF. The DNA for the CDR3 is TGTGCCAGCAGCTTAGTCGGGACCTCCTACAATGAGCAGTTCTTC.

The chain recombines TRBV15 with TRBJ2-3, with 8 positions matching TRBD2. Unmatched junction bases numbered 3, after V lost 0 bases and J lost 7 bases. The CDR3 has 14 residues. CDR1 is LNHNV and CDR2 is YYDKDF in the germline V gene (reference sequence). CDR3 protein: CATSREGLAYTQYF. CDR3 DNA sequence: TGTGCCACCAGCAGAGAAGGACTAGCATATACGCAGTATTTT.